This is a list of T cell receptor beta chains from one sample in a study of control samples from healthy donors and cancer patients. Using immunoSEQ multiplex PCR, the repertoire was profiled, and TCRdb retains in-frame clones only, with some absent. This sample has approximately 170,000 clones, with just over 90% found just once. Sequencing was performed on blood. The receptors shown here come from a man younger than 45 in good health. Each CDR3 is given without its conserved first and last residue. Each record gives: V gene, CDR3 protein.

V: TRBV12-5
CDR3: ASGLAQWEQF

V: TRBV2
CDR3: ASSVSEGGNTEAF

V: TRBV27
CDR3: ASSLRQGEVYGYT

V: TRBV7-2
CDR3: ASSLAPRGQETQY

V: TRBV18
CDR3: ASSPRRGDYGYT

V: TRBV3-1/TRBV3-2
CDR3: ASSDFSQVTDTQY

V: TRBV27
CDR3: ASSYGDTQY

V: TRBV7-9
CDR3: ASSSTGLSQPQH

V: TRBV5-1
CDR3: ASRRWGGTETQY

V: TRBV6-6
CDR3: ASSSPDRGMTEAF

V: TRBV27
CDR3: ASSSGIGRNYGYT

V: TRBV5-1
CDR3: ASSLNRGKSEAF

V: TRBV5-6
CDR3: ASSLQRDTQY

V: TRBV28
CDR3: ASRSQGGNQPQH

V: TRBV19
CDR3: ATGDRGRRNSPLH

V: TRBV28
CDR3: ASKKGPGNSNQPQH

V: TRBV6-1
CDR3: ASSQAWGYYEQY

V: TRBV18
CDR3: ASSLAGGLTDTQY

V: TRBV9
CDR3: ASSVGLGKTNYGYT

V: TRBV30
CDR3: AWSTEDTQY

V: TRBV5-4
CDR3: ASSLWGERTGNTIY

V: TRBV24-1
CDR3: ATSDGPRTQY

V: TRBV7-2
CDR3: ASSENTEAF

V: TRBV27
CDR3: ASAESSWTEAF

V: TRBV7-6
CDR3: ASSLAGSSGRQETQY

V: TRBV10-2
CDR3: ATYVDRTGEKGQF

V: TRBV6-5
CDR3: ASSYQGGAEAF

V: TRBV7-8
CDR3: ASSLSRQHTEAF

V: TRBV19
CDR3: ASRPRIRVNYGYT

V: TRBV4-1
CDR3: ASSQVVTGELF

V: TRBV6-5
CDR3: ASRETAFPSYT

V: TRBV3-1/TRBV3-2
CDR3: ASSQVAGRAYEQY

V: TRBV28
CDR3: ASSTRQLNEKLF

V: TRBV28
CDR3: ASRGRTNTEAF

V: TRBV14
CDR3: ASSQVVGLKWGQGIYEQY

V: TRBV12-3/TRBV12-4
CDR3: ASSFGYPRY

V: TRBV11-2
CDR3: ASSSQGPDTQY

V: TRBV4-2
CDR3: ASSQEAAGGRENYEQY

V: TRBV11-2
CDR3: ASSLVGSWEAGEQF

V: TRBV7-9
CDR3: ASSLTASGIGEKLF